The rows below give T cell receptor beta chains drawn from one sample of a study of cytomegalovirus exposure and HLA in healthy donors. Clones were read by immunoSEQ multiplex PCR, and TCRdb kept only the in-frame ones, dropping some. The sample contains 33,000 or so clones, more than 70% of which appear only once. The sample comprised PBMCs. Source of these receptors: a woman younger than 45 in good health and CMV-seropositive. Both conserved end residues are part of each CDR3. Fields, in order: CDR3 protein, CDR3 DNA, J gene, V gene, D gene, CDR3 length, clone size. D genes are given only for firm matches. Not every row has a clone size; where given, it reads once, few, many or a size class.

CDR3aa: CASSFPPEDRGYYEQYF
CDR3nt: TGTGCCAGCAGTTTCCCCCCCGAGGACAGGGGATACTACGAGCAGTACTTC
j_gene: TRBJ2-7
v_gene: TRBV28
d_gene: TRBD1
len: 17
abundance: .

CDR3aa: CASSSGTTMSSYNEQFF
CDR3nt: TGTGCCAGCAGCTCGGGAACTACCATGAGCTCCTACAATGAGCAGTTCTTC
j_gene: TRBJ2-1
v_gene: TRBV5-5
d_gene: .
len: 17
abundance: .

CDR3aa: CASSQQGRDTEAFF
CDR3nt: TGTGCCAGCAGCCAACAGGGTAGGGACACTGAAGCTTTCTTT
j_gene: TRBJ1-1
v_gene: TRBV7-8
d_gene: .
len: 14
abundance: .

CDR3aa: CASSLSRAVTGTDTQYF
CDR3nt: TGTGCCAGCAGCTTGAGCCGGGCTGTGACAGGCACAGATACGCAGTATTTT
j_gene: TRBJ2-3
v_gene: TRBV5-4
d_gene: .
len: 17
abundance: .

CDR3aa: CASTPGTYGGTEAFF
CDR3nt: TGTGCCAGCACCCCCGGAACTTACGGGGGGACTGAAGCTTTCTTT
j_gene: TRBJ1-1
v_gene: TRBV7-6
d_gene: .
len: 15
abundance: .

CDR3aa: CASSPPGTNEKLFF
CDR3nt: TGTGCCAGCTCACCGCCGGGGACTAATGAAAAACTGTTTTTT
j_gene: TRBJ1-4
v_gene: TRBV18
d_gene: .
len: 14
abundance: .

CDR3aa: CASSVGTSFTYNEQFF
CDR3nt: TGTGCCAGTAGTGTCGGGACTAGCTTTACCTACAATGAGCAGTTCTTC
j_gene: TRBJ2-1
v_gene: TRBV19
d_gene: TRBD2
len: 16
abundance: .

CDR3aa: CASSLLAGGEQYF
CDR3nt: TGTGCCAGCAGCTTACTAGCGGGGGGCGAGCAGTACTTC
j_gene: TRBJ2-7
v_gene: TRBV7-2
d_gene: TRBD2
len: 13
abundance: once

CDR3aa: CASSEAVQAYSNQPQHF
CDR3nt: TGTGCCAGCAGTGAAGCGGTACAGGCCTATAGCAATCAGCCCCAGCATTTT
j_gene: TRBJ1-5
v_gene: TRBV2
d_gene: .
len: 17
abundance: .

CDR3aa: CASSDIENTEAFF
CDR3nt: TGTGCCAGCAGTGACATAGAGAACACTGAAGCTTTCTTT
j_gene: TRBJ1-1
v_gene: TRBV6-1
d_gene: .
len: 13
abundance: .

CDR3aa: CAGVGTSGNSSYEQYF
CDR3nt: TGTGCCGGGGTGGGGACTAGCGGCAATAGCTCCTACGAGCAGTACTTC
j_gene: TRBJ2-7
v_gene: TRBV6-4
d_gene: TRBD2
len: 16
abundance: .

CDR3aa: CASSLGVSSDYSYEQYF
CDR3nt: TGTGCCAGCAGCTTAGGAGTCTCTAGCGACTATTCCTACGAGCAGTACTTC
j_gene: TRBJ2-7
v_gene: TRBV7-9
d_gene: .
len: 17
abundance: .

CDR3aa: CASRYSDRANQPQHF
CDR3nt: TGTGCCAGCAGATACTCCGACAGGGCCAATCAGCCCCAGCATTTT
j_gene: TRBJ1-5
v_gene: TRBV28
d_gene: TRBD1
len: 15
abundance: .

CDR3aa: CASSSYLAGDVQYF
CDR3nt: TGTGCCAGCAGCTCCTACCTAGCGGGGGACGTGCAGTACTTC
j_gene: TRBJ2-7
v_gene: TRBV7-2
d_gene: TRBD2
len: 14
abundance: .

CDR3aa: CASSRGQYREQAFF
CDR3nt: TGTGCCAGCAGTCGGGGACAGTATAGAGAGCAAGCTTTCTTT
j_gene: TRBJ1-1
v_gene: TRBV28
d_gene: TRBD1
len: 14
abundance: medium-sized

CDR3aa: CASSLGDRAIETQYF
CDR3nt: TGTGCCAGCAGCTTAGGGGACAGGGCCATAGAGACCCAGTACTTC
j_gene: TRBJ2-5
v_gene: TRBV7-9
d_gene: TRBD1
len: 15
abundance: .

CDR3aa: CASSASQGAWTEAFF
CDR3nt: TGTGCCAGCAGCGCCTCACAGGGCGCCTGGACTGAAGCTTTCTTT
j_gene: TRBJ1-1
v_gene: TRBV9
d_gene: .
len: 15
abundance: .

CDR3aa: CASSPGHTKYGYTF
CDR3nt: TGTGCCAGCAGTCCGGGACATACGAAGTATGGCTACACCTTC
j_gene: TRBJ1-2
v_gene: TRBV6-5
d_gene: .
len: 14
abundance: .

CDR3aa: CASSLTGGGAGIEQFF
CDR3nt: TGTGCCAGTAGTCTGACTGGCGGGGGGGCCGGTATTGAGCAGTTCTTC
j_gene: TRBJ2-1
v_gene: TRBV19
d_gene: TRBD2
len: 16
abundance: .